This T cell receptor beta chain was recovered during a study of blood T cell repertoires in COVID-19. Study-wide background: Acute and convalescent COVID-19 specimens originated in the United States, Italy and Spain. In each case, the material was cDNA or gDNA derived from T cells, B-cell-depleted T cells, or PBMCs.

Individuals aged roughly 18 to 95 years were recruited from approximately 22 US areas. Germline V gene sequence: CDR1 SGHNT, CDR2 YYREEE (reference sequence). The CDR3 has 15 amino acids. Trimming cost V 0 bases and J 5 bases; bases outside gene matches: 6. Under the authors' procedure: Cell counts per sample came from amplifying reference gene primers. The data were produced by immunoSEQ multiplex PCR, yet TCRdb's version contains in-frame clones alone and is incomplete. V, J and clone size are taken as reported in that table, and D and trimming were inferred from the DNA itself. The sample includes about 270,000 clones, approximately 85% of them seen just once.

Material: PBMCs or T cells enriched from blood (not recorded which). This sequence joins TRBV5-4 and TRBJ2-7; 9 bases fit TRBD2. The TCR was taken from a woman aged 25 to 39 who had recovered from COVID-19. The CDR3 DNA is TGTGCCAGCAGCTTGGCGACTAGCGGACTCGACGAGCAGTACTTC. It codes for CASSLATSGLDEQYF.